This TCR beta chain came from a study of T cell responses to AZD1222 COVID-19 vaccine. Notes on the study in general: In a largely white British group with more females than males, clonal diversity was possibly underestimated. In all cases, repertoires were sampled only after the peak T cell response. Spike-wide coverage was observed for vaccine-associated CD4 TCRs, with dominant responses at 160-218 and 743-854.

Worth noting for this clone: Its antigen is still unknown.

The CDR3 is made up of 14 amino acids. Trimming shortened V by 4 bases and J by 0 bases, and 9 bases separated the two germline ends. Germline values: CDR1 SGHDN, CDR2 FVKESK. Clones were read by immunoSEQ multiplex PCR, and TCRdb kept only the in-frame ones, dropping some. Seen here are 150,000 to 200,000 clones, around 90% observed once, and the top ten hold approximately 4%. The J gene is TRBJ1-1, the V gene TRBV14, with D unclear. This material consisted of peripheral blood, taken 28 days after the second dose of the MenACWY control vaccine. The clonotype comes from an adult who received the MenACWY meningococcal vaccine as a control. CDR3 DNA: TGTGCCAGCAGCCTAGTAGGGCTGAACACTGAAGCTTTCTTT. Amino acid sequence: CASSLVGLNTEAFF.